This T cell receptor beta chain comes out of a study of blood T cells in healthy people across ages. The donors, healthy Caucasians from Russia, were aged about 6 to 90. Only a few counts were recorded for this clonotype. Germline V gene lookup returns CDR1 SGHTA and CDR2 FQGTGA. The CDR3 sequence is 17 residues long. V was clipped by 0 bases and J by 4 bases; unmatched bases: 6. Then a second PCR, running roughly 7 to 11 cycles, was carried out with a sample-barcoded 5' primer and a J-beta primer mix. A template-switch adaptor containing 12 random nucleotides labeled each cDNA molecule. TCRdb reanalysed the 5' RACE reads using MiXCR and keeps one entry per CDR3 protein. The sample contains 1.5 million to 2 million distinct CDR3 sequences, 28% of which appear only once.

The J gene is TRBJ2-1, the V gene TRBV7-3, with 10 bases identical to TRBD1. Specimen: blood. The TCR originated in a young woman in good health. Here the CDR3 DNA reads TGTGCCAGCAGCTTAACGTGGAGGACAGGGGGGTACAATGAGCAGTTCTTC. Protein: CASSLTWRTGGYNEQFF.